This note documents a single T cell receptor (beta chain) sequence. Germline V gene lookup returns CDR1 SGDLS and CDR2 YYNGEE. V shed 7 bases, J shed 5 bases, and the junction held 6 bases outside the gene matches. This CDR3 region has 14 residues. This specimen comes from a study of cytomegalovirus exposure and HLA in healthy donors. The study ran its PCR with 60 Vbeta and 13 Jbeta primers. Clones were read by immunoSEQ multiplex PCR, and TCRdb kept only the in-frame ones, dropping some. Here the sample table reports approximately 110,000 clones. The sequence derives from a man between 18 and 29 years old in good health and CMV-seronegative. The sequencing sample was made of PBMCs. The genes are TRBV9 and TRBJ2-1; 10 bases are shared with TRBD1. The CDR3 loop is CASSGQGGNNEQFF. The CDR3 coding sequence is TGTGCCAGCTCCGGACAGGGGGGAAACAATGAGCAGTTCTTC. The complete variable domain, with remaining parts taken from reference TRBV9 and TRBJ2-1, reads DSGVTQTPKHLITATGQRVTLRCSPRSGDLSVYWYQQSLDQGLQFLIQYYNGEERAKGNILERFSAQQFPDLHSELNLSSLELGDSALYFCASSGQGGNNEQFFGPGTRLTVL.